This TCR beta chain comes out of a study of post-analysis software for immune sequencing data. Built from TCR beta cDNA, the libraries had unique molecular identifiers in them. TCRdb reprocessed the PCR reads with MiXCR, giving one entry per CDR3 protein. The table shows around 400,000 distinct CDR3 sequences, with roughly 38% occurring only once. This clonotype was seen only a few times. Its antigen is not known. Study observations and caveats: Five or six TRBV segments, TRBV5-6, TRBV5-1 and TRBV20-1 among them, were found more frequent in patients than controls. Strong co-clustering by F measure was evident for samples that had been prepared in the same batch.

The V gene lost 3 bases and the J gene lost 3 bases, with 23 bases spanning the gap. CDR3 size: 18 residues. The specimen was blood. The chain combines TRBV12-3 or TRBV12-4 with TRBJ1-1, with D perhaps TRBD1 (6 bases). The receptor's source is a girl under 18 with multiple sclerosis. The CDR3 bases are TGTGCCAGCAGTTTTTTTTTGGCAGGGGCCTATCCGGACACTGAAGCTTTCTTT. Translation: CASSFFLAGAYPDTEAFF.